The rows below give T cell receptor beta chains drawn from one sample of a study of OX40 agonist ivuxolimab in advanced cancers. Measured with immunoSEQ multiplex PCR; TCRdb has only the in-frame clones, and not every one. The data contain fewer than 70,000 clones, about 89% of them seen just once; the ten biggest clones take up 0.7% to 0.95%. The sequenced sample was CD4+ or CD8+ T cells sorted from blood, obtained in a trial of the OX40 agonist ivuxolimab. Receptors originate from an adult with an advanced solid tumor such as melanoma, head and neck, liver or kidney cancer. The CDR3 runs from the conserved cysteine through the conserved F or W. The order of the fields is D gene, J gene, clone size, V gene, CDR3 protein, CDR3 DNA. D genes are given only for firm matches. The size entry is marked missing in some rows and otherwise reads once, few, many or a size class.

>TRBD1|TRBJ2-7|NA|TRBV27
CASGSGTGAYEQYF
TGTGCCAGCGGCTCCGGGACAGGGGCCTACGAGCAGTACTTC
>TRBD1|TRBJ1-4|NA|TRBV30
CAWRGTGTVNEKLFF
TGTGCCTGGAGGGGAACAGGGACAGTTAATGAAAAACTGTTTTTT
>NA|TRBJ1-1|NA|TRBV28
CASRLVGRNTEAFF
TGTGCCAGCCGCCTTGTGGGGCGGAACACTGAAGCTTTCTTT
>TRBD2|TRBJ2-5|NA|TRBV7-2
CASSWSSGGETQYF
TGTGCCAGCAGCTGGTCTAGCGGGGGGGAGACCCAGTACTTC
>NA|TRBJ1-4|NA|TRBV30
CAWSGKGTLGTGKTVF
TGTGCCTGGAGTGGAAAGGGGACACTAGGGACCGGAAAAACTGTTTTT
>TRBD1|TRBJ1-2|NA|TRBV5-4
CASSYRSSGGDGYTF
TGTGCCAGCAGCTATCGATCCTCAGGGGGCGATGGCTACACCTTC
>NA|TRBJ2-1|few|TRBV19
CASNMGGPLSDEQFF
TGTGCCAGTAACATGGGGGGCCCTCTGAGCGATGAGCAGTTCTTC
>NA|TRBJ2-1|once|TRBV21-1
CASIRDRYNEQFF
TGTGCCAGCATTCGGGACAGATACAATGAGCAGTTCTTC
>TRBD1|TRBJ1-1|NA|TRBV19
CASSMGTGLYPNTEAFF
TGTGCCAGTAGTATGGGGACAGGCCTTTACCCGAACACTGAAGCTTTCTTT
>TRBD2|TRBJ2-3|NA|TRBV19
CASSPTSGSPSQDTQYF
TGTGCCAGTAGTCCGACTAGCGGGAGTCCGTCACAAGATACGCAGTATTTT
>NA|TRBJ1-1|NA|TRBV7-9
CASSPQGRVMNTEAFF
TGTGCCAGCAGTCCTCAGGGGAGGGTCATGAACACTGAAGCTTTCTTT
>NA|TRBJ2-5|NA|TRBV2
CASKVRAGSYQETQYF
TGTGCCAGCAAGGTTAGGGCAGGGTCGTACCAAGAGACCCAGTACTTC
>TRBD1|TRBJ2-7|NA|TRBV6-6
CASTPTDRLVNEQYF
TGTGCCAGCACCCCGACGGACAGGTTGGTCAACGAGCAGTACTTC
>NA|TRBJ1-5|NA|TRBV7-2
CASSLVADNQPQHF
TGTGCCAGCAGCTTAGTGGCGGATAATCAGCCCCAGCATTTT
>NA|TRBJ2-3|NA|TRBV27
CASSLADTQYF
TGTGCCAGCAGTTTAGCGGATACGCAGTATTTT
>NA|TRBJ2-6|NA|TRBV6-6
CASRPTDRRTNVLTF
TGTGCCAGCAGGCCCACAGATCGACGGACCAACGTCCTGACTTTC
>NA|TRBJ2-5|NA|TRBV19
CASSRTLGETQYF
TGTGCCAGTAGTCGGACATTGGGAGAGACCCAGTACTTC
>NA|TRBJ2-3|NA|TRBV19
CASKGISTDTQYF
TGTGCCAGCAAGGGGATTAGCACAGATACGCAGTATTTT
>TRBD1|TRBJ1-2|NA|TRBV6-1
CASSAAGTGNYGYTF
TGTGCCAGCAGTGCAGCCGGGACAGGGAACTATGGCTACACCTTC
>TRBD1|TRBJ1-1|NA|TRBV6-4
CASRPGQSSNTEAFF
TGTGCCAGCAGACCGGGACAGTCTTCTAACACTGAAGCTTTCTTT
>TRBD2|TRBJ2-1|NA|TRBV7-9
CASSILSSGRDEQFF
TGTGCCAGCAGCATACTCTCTAGCGGGAGGGATGAGCAGTTCTTC
>TRBD1|TRBJ2-1|NA|TRBV9
CASSSIRGQGYNEQFF
TGTGCCAGCAGCTCCATCAGGGGACAGGGTTACAATGAGCAGTTCTTC
>TRBD1|TRBJ1-2|NA|TRBV7-8
CASSLGTGLSYTF
TGTGCCAGCAGCCTTGGGACAGGGTTAAGCTACACCTTC
>NA|TRBJ1-2|NA|TRBV28
CASRGYGYTF
TGTGCCAGCAGGGGGTATGGCTACACCTTC
>TRBD1|TRBJ1-2|NA|TRBV10-2
CASSEPTLDRDGYGYTF
TGCGCCAGCAGTGAGCCAACCTTGGACAGGGACGGGTATGGCTACACCTTC
>TRBD2|TRBJ2-1|NA|TRBV5-6
CASSSLAGATNEQFF
TGTGCCAGCAGCTCCCTAGCGGGAGCTACAAATGAGCAGTTCTTC
>NA|TRBJ2-3|NA|TRBV18
CASSPGDTDTQYF
TGTGCCAGCTCACCAGGAGACACAGATACGCAGTATTTT
>NA|TRBJ1-2|few|TRBV5-1
CASSLQGARGYTF
TGCGCCAGCAGCTTGCAGGGAGCGCGTGGCTACACCTTC
>NA|TRBJ2-1|few|TRBV12-5
CASAYLGGGRGNEQFF
TGTGCTAGTGCTTACCTTGGAGGGGGTAGGGGCAATGAGCAGTTCTTC
>NA|TRBJ2-1|NA|TRBV12-5
CASSGKGVDEQFF
TGTGCTAGTAGTGGGAAGGGAGTGGATGAGCAGTTCTTC
>NA|TRBJ2-3|NA|TRBV9
CASSVAILTDTQYF
TGTGCCAGCAGCGTAGCTATCCTCACAGATACGCAGTATTTT
>TRBD1|TRBJ2-1|NA|TRBV7-9
CASSLGGQQQFF
TGTGCCAGCAGCTTAGGGGGACAGCAGCAGTTCTTC
>TRBD1|TRBJ1-3|once|TRBV18
CASSPKTLGQGYGNTIYF
TGTGCCAGCTCACCAAAGACCTTGGGACAGGGTTATGGAAACACCATATATTTT
>NA|TRBJ1-2|NA|TRBV6-1
CASSEAGQGNYGYTF
TGTGCCAGCAGTGAAGCGGGGCAGGGTAACTATGGCTACACCTTC
>NA|TRBJ1-1|once|TRBV7-2
CASSLVMSTGPLATEAFF
TGTGCCAGCAGCTTAGTTATGTCGACAGGCCCGTTGGCAACTGAAGCTTTCTTT
>NA|TRBJ1-5|NA|TRBV19
CASSIGSLGNQPQHF
TGTGCCAGTAGTATAGGTTCTCTAGGGAATCAGCCCCAGCATTTT
>NA|TRBJ2-2|NA|TRBV18
CASSPGPENTGELFF
TGTGCCAGCTCACCCGGGCCGGAAAACACCGGGGAGCTGTTTTTT
>TRBD1|TRBJ1-4|once|TRBV7-2
CASSPGTGEKLFF
TGTGCCAGCAGCCCCGGGACAGGTGAAAAACTGTTTTTT
>NA|TRBJ2-7|NA|TRBV4-1
CASSQARVSYEQYF
TGCGCCAGCAGCCAAGCACGTGTCTCCTACGAGCAGTACTTC
>TRBD1|TRBJ2-6|NA|TRBV18
CASSRDREAGANVLTF
TGTGCCAGCTCTAGGGACAGGGAAGCTGGGGCCAACGTCCTGACTTTC
>NA|TRBJ1-2|NA|TRBV5-1
CASAASNYGYTF
TGCGCCAGCGCCGCCTCTAACTATGGCTACACCTTC
>TRBD1|TRBJ2-2|NA|TRBV19
CASSMPATGAGELFF
TGTGCCAGTAGTATGCCCGCGACAGGGGCCGGGGAGCTGTTTTTT
>NA|TRBJ2-5|NA|TRBV7-8
CASSLTGGFQGTQYF
TGTGCCAGCAGCCTTACAGGAGGGTTTCAGGGGACCCAGTACTTC
>TRBD2|TRBJ2-7|NA|TRBV6-1
CASILAGGYAEQYF
TGTGCCAGCATACTAGCGGGAGGTTATGCCGAGCAGTACTTC
>TRBD1|TRBJ2-1|NA|TRBV30
CAWSVTGAGEQFF
TGTGCCTGGAGTGTAACAGGGGCGGGTGAGCAGTTCTTC
>NA|TRBJ2-3|NA|TRBV29-1
CSVGGPTDTQYF
TGCAGCGTTGGAGGTCCCACAGATACGCAGTATTTT
>TRBD2|TRBJ2-7|few|TRBV30
CAFTSGRGEQYF
TGTGCCTTCACGAGCGGGAGAGGCGAGCAGTACTTC